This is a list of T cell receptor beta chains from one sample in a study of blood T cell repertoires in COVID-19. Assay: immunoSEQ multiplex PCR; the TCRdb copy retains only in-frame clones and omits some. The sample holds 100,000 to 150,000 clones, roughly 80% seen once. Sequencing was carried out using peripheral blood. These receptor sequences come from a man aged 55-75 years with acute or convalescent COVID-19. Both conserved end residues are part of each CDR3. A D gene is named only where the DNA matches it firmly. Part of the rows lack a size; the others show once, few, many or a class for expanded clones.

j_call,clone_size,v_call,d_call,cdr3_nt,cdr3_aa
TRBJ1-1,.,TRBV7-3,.,TGTGCCAGCAGCTTTTCCCAGAACACTGAAGCTTTCTTT,CASSFSQNTEAFF
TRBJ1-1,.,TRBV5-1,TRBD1,TGCGCCAGCAGCCGAGGACAGGAGAACACTGAAGCTTTCTTT,CASSRGQENTEAFF
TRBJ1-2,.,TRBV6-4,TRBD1,TGTGCCAGCAGTGCAGGACAGGGGGCGCAGTATGGCTACACCTTC,CASSAGQGAQYGYTF
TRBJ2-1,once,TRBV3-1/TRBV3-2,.,TGTGCCAGCAGCCAAGGGGCCTCGGGGGGCTGGGGGCCCTACAATGAGCAGTTCTTC,CASSQGASGGWGPYNEQFF
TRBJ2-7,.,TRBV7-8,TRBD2,TGTGCCAGCAGCTTTAGCGGGAGATCTGACGAGCAGTACTTC,CASSFSGRSDEQYF
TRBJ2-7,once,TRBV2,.,TGTGCCAGCAGTGACAGGGGGGTGGGAGAGCAGTACTTC,CASSDRGVGEQYF
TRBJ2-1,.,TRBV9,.,TGTGCCAGCAGCGTATTAGGGGGAGAGTTGAATGAGCAGTTCTTC,CASSVLGGELNEQFF
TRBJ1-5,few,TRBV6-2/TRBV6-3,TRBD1,TGTGCCAGCAGTTACATCCAGGGGGCTCAGCCCCAGCATTTT,CASSYIQGAQPQHF
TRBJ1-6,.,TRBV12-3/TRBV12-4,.,TGTGCCAGCAGCGGGAACAATTCACCCCTCCACTTT,CASSGNNSPLHF
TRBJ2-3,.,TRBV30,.,TGTGCCTGGAGTGGTCTAGCCGAGTACACAGATACGCAGTATTTT,CAWSGLAEYTDTQYF
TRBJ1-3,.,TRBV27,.,TGTGCCAGCAGTCTAGAACCAGGGGCTGGAAACACCATATATTTT,CASSLEPGAGNTIYF
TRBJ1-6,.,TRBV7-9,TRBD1,TGTGCCAGCAGCCGGGACAGGGGTGATTCACCCCTCCACTTT,CASSRDRGDSPLHF
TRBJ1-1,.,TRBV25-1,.,TGTGCCAGCAGAACAGGGCCGGGCACTGAAGCTTTCTTT,CASRTGPGTEAFF
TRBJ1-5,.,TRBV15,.,TGTGCCACCAGCAGAGATTACAGGGCTAGCAATCAGCCCCAGCATTTT,CATSRDYRASNQPQHF
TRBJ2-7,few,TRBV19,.,TGTGCCAGTAGTCTCCGCGAGGGCTACGAGCAGTACTTC,CASSLREGYEQYF
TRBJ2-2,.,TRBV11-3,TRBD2,TGTGCCAGCAGCTTAAGATTAACTAGCGGGCCCGGGGAGCTGTTTTTT,CASSLRLTSGPGELFF
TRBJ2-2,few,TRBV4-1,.,TGCGCCAGCAGCCAAGATCGTCCCGGCGGAGGGAACACCGGGGAGCTGTTTTTT,CASSQDRPGGGNTGELFF
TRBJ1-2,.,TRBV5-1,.,TGCGCCAGCAGCACGACAGAGGACTATGGCTACACCTTC,CASSTTEDYGYTF
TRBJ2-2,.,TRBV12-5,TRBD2,TGTGCTAGTGGACGCTGGACTAGCGGGGCAACCGGGGAGCTGTTTTTT,CASGRWTSGATGELFF
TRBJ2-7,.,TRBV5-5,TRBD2,TGTGCCAGCAGCTCCAGCGGGGGGAGGAACGAGCAGTACTTC,CASSSSGGRNEQYF
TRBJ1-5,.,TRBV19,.,TGTGCCAGTAGTATTTATTATAGCGGTGGACAGCCCCAGCATTTT,CASSIYYSGGQPQHF
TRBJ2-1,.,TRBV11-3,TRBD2,TGTGCCAGCAGCATATCCGGGACTAGCGGTCCTTGGGAGCAGTTCTTC,CASSISGTSGPWEQFF
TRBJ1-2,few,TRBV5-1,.,TGCGCCAGCAGCGTCGAAGGACAGCCCGGGAATGGCTACACCTTC,CASSVEGQPGNGYTF
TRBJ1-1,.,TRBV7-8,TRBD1,TGTGCCACCAAGGGGACAGGGTTTACTGAAGCTTTCTTT,CATKGTGFTEAFF
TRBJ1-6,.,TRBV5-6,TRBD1,TGTGCCAGCAGCTTTAATGGACAGGGAGGCCACATCAACTCACCCCTCCACTTT,CASSFNGQGGHINSPLHF
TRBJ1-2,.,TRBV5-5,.,TGTGCCAGCAGCTTGGGGGGACAAACCTATGGCTACACCTTC,CASSLGGQTYGYTF
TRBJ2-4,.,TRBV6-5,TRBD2,TGTGCCAGCAGTTCTAGCGGGGGGGCCAGGAACATTCAGTACTTC,CASSSSGGARNIQYF